These 15 T cell receptor beta chains share one sample of origin, sequenced in a study of blood T cell repertoires in COVID-19. Libraries were prepared by immunoSEQ multiplex PCR; TCRdb keeps only in-frame clonotypes and omits some of them. The data contain over 250,000 clones, 65% to 90% of them seen just once; the ten biggest clones take up 13%. Sequencing was done on a sample of peripheral blood. These receptors were collected from a human donor in a cohort sampled during active COVID-19.

The chain has TRBV6-5 and TRBJ2-7; D might be TRBD2 (6 bases). This CDR3 comprises 13 residues. CDR1 and CDR2 from the germline V gene are MNHEY and SVGAGI. The V and J ends lost 5 bases and 7 bases respectively, with 15 bases between them. CDR3 sequence reads: CASSPPGLGEQYF. CDR3 nucleotides: TGTGCCAGCAGTCCTCCGGGACTTGGTGAGCAGTACTTC.

This sequence joins TRBV7-9 and TRBJ1-2, with TRBD1 identical over 8 bases. Germline CDR1 and CDR2: SEHNR and FQNEAQ (reference sequence). This CDR3 is built from 15 residues. Trimming cost V 1 base and J 3 bases; bases outside gene matches: 4. CDR3 nucleotide sequence: TGTGCCAGCAGCTTAGGACAGGGGAGGGACTATGGCTACACCTTC. It yields the protein CASSLGQGRDYGYTF.

This clone came up a few times. The rearrangement uses TRBV7-9 and TRBJ1-1, with D perhaps matching TRBD1 (5 bases). The CDR3 runs to 15 residues. The germline V gene has CDR1 SEHNR and CDR2 FQNEAQ (reference sequence). Trimming took off 5 bases at V and 5 bases at J, with 18 bases between the two ends. The CDR3: CASSEFGGVATEAFF. CDR3 bases: TGTGCCAGCAGCGAATTTGGAGGGGTGGCTACTGAAGCTTTCTTT. Looking up the rest from reference TRBV7-9 and TRBJ1-1 gives the full variable domain: DTGVSQNPRHKITKRGQNVTFRCDPISEHNRLYWYRQTLGQGPEFLTYFQNEAQLEKSRLLSDRFSAERPKGSFSTLEIQRTEQGDSAMYLCASSEFGGVATEAFFGQGTRLTVV.

This clone has just a few counts. This chain uses TRBV6-2 or TRBV6-3 with TRBJ1-5, with 7 nucleotides matching TRBD1. Unmatched junction bases numbered 9, after V lost 6 bases and J lost 1 base. Germline assignment: CDR1 MNHEY and CDR2 SVGEGT. This CDR3 is 16 amino acids long. This CDR3 reads CASSDRQGRSNQPQHF. CDR3 bases: TGTGCCAGCAGCGATCGACAGGGACGGAGCAATCAGCCCCAGCATTTT.

The CDR3 loop reads CASSRGQGSNYGYTF. The DNA for the CDR3 is TGTGCCAGCAGCCGCGGACAGGGTTCTAACTATGGCTACACCTTC. This sequence joins TRBV14 and TRBJ1-2, with 8 nucleotides matching TRBD1. Unmatched junction bases numbered 4, after V lost 4 bases and J lost 0 bases. Germline assignment: CDR1 SGHDN and CDR2 FVKESK. The CDR3 loop spans 15 amino acids.

The sample holds one count of this clone. The CDR3 sequence: CASSVSGLAGRTNTGELFF. The CDR3 bases are TGTGCCAGCAGCGTTTCTGGGCTAGCGGGGAGAACGAACACCGGGGAGCTGTTTTTT. The gene calls are TRBV9 and TRBJ2-2, with 9 positions matching TRBD2. CDR1 and CDR2 (germline): SGDLS, YYNGEE. Unmatched junction bases numbered 11, after V lost 2 bases and J lost 0 bases. The CDR3 spans 19 residues. The whole variable domain, filled in from reference TRBV9 and TRBJ2-2, reads DSGVTQTPKHLITATGQRVTLRCSPRSGDLSVYWYQQSLDQGLQFLIQYYNGEERAKGNILERFSAQQFPDLHSELNLSSLELGDSALYFCASSVSGLAGRTNTGELFFGEGSRLTVL.

The chain is built from TRBV6-5 and TRBJ1-6; 7 bases map to TRBD1. The germline CDR1 and CDR2 sequences are MNHEY and SVGAGI. After removal of 2 bases from V and 7 bases from J, the junction contained 2 bases not matched to a gene. This CDR3 has 14 amino acids. The CDR3 DNA reads as TGTGCCAGCAGTTACGACAGGGCCAATTCACCCCTCCACTTT. Protein: CASSYDRANSPLHF.

The chain couples TRBV19 to TRBJ1-1; D is undetermined. The CDR3 contains 14 residues. Per germline, CDR1 LNHDA and CDR2 SQIVND (reference sequence). The ends were cut back, 7 bases at V and 7 bases at J, with 19 bases in the middle. DNA for the CDR3: TGTGCCAGTACCTCAAAAAAGGCTAGCAGTGAAGCTTTCTTT. It is translated as CASTSKKASSEAFF.

This clone was observed once. This chain connects TRBV2 to TRBJ1-5; unclear D gene. The CDR3 covers 15 residues. Germline CDR1 is SNHLY and CDR2 is FYNNEI. V was shortened by 3 bases and J by 2 bases, with 11 bases between the two germline ends. CDR3 in DNA: TGTGCCAGCAGTGAGCGTGTTCGTGGCAATCAGCCCCAGCATTTT. This encodes CASSERVRGNQPQHF.

The rearrangement links TRBV7-2 to TRBJ2-7; D gene uncertain. The CDR3 extends over 12 amino acids. The germline V gene has CDR1 SGHTA and CDR2 FQGNSA. Trimming shortened V by 3 bases and J by 0 bases, and 3 bases separated the two germline ends. CDR3 coding DNA: TGTGCCAGCAGCTTGAGCTCCTACGAGCAGTACTTC. The encoded protein is CASSLSSYEQYF. The full variable domain, in which reference TRBV7-2 and TRBJ2-7 provide the parts outside the CDR3, is GAGVSQSPSNKVTEKGKDVELRCDPISGHTALYWYRQSLGQGLEFLIYFQGNSAPDKSGLPSDRFSAERTGGSVSTLTIQRTQQEDSAVYLCASSLSSYEQYFGPGTRLTVT.

This clone was detected only a few times. The chain uses TRBV6-5 and TRBJ2-1; 7 positions match TRBD2. Germline CDR1 MNHEY, CDR2 SVGAGI. CDR3 length equals 14 residues. J was trimmed by 8 bases and V by 2 bases; bases with no gene match: 6. Written as DNA, the CDR3 is TGTGCCAGCAGTTACCAAAGCGGGAAACATGAGCAGTTCTTC. This codes for CASSYQSGKHEQFF.

The rearrangement uses TRBV6-6 and TRBJ2-1; the match to TRBD2 covers 7 bases. The CDR3 sequence is 15 residues long. V was pared by 4 bases and J by 2 bases, with 5 bases of the junction left unmatched. CDR1 is MNHNY and CDR2 is SVGAGI in the germline V gene (reference sequence). The CDR3 spells CASSLLAPTYNEQFF. CDR3 DNA: TGTGCCAGCAGTTTACTAGCGCCCACCTACAATGAGCAGTTCTTC.

The chain couples TRBV5-8 to TRBJ1-2; 9 positions match TRBD1. The CDR3 runs to 16 residues. V shed 5 bases and J 2 bases; nucleotides not matched to a gene: 10. Per the germline V gene, CDR1 is SGHTS and CDR2 is YDEGEE. The CDR3 loop reads CASSLLGTGINYGYTF. The CDR3 DNA follows: TGTGCCAGCAGTCTGCTTGGGACAGGGATAAACTATGGCTACACCTTC. The variable domain in full, completed from reference TRBV5-8 and TRBJ1-2, reads EAGVTQSPTHLIKTRGQQATLRCSPISGHTSVYWYQQALGLGLQFLLWYDEGEERNRGNFPPRFSGRQFPNYSSELNVNALELEDSALYLCASSLLGTGINYGYTFGSGTRLTVV.

This rearrangement joins TRBV5-1 to TRBJ2-2, with 12 bases lining up with TRBD2. This CDR3 has 17 residues. Germline loops: CDR1 SGHRS, CDR2 YFSETQ. V lost 3 bases, J lost 8 bases, and 11 bases stayed unmatched. The CDR3 DNA follows: TGCGCCAGCAGCTGGAAGACTAGCGGGAGAGGGCTGGGGGAGCTGTTTTTT. This gives the protein CASSWKTSGRGLGELFF.

This sequence joins TRBV6-2 or TRBV6-3 and TRBJ2-1; 7 positions match TRBD2. Trimming at V came to 8 bases and at J to 2 bases, leaving 9 bases not matched to a gene. The CDR3 covers 15 residues. Germline V gene data show CDR1 as MNHEY and CDR2 as SVGEGT. The CDR3 reads CASGLGGLPYNEQFF. The CDR3 DNA reads TGTGCCAGCGGCCTCGGGGGACTACCCTACAATGAGCAGTTCTTC.